This T cell receptor (beta chain) is from a study of blood T cell repertoires in COVID-19. Study-wide background: Samples representing acute and convalescent COVID-19 were sourced from the United States, Italy and Spain. PBMCs, B-cell-depleted T cells, or T cells provided the cDNA or gDNA that made up the material.

The study drew participants aged 18 to 89 years from roughly 25 US areas. In the authors' methods: Nucleated cell counts were estimated from reference gene primer amplification. TCRdb's table, derived via immunoSEQ multiplex PCR, lists solely in-frame clones and lacks some. The DNA was the basis for D and trimming; V, J and clone size are from that table. The repertoire holds more than 200,000 clones, approximately 80% seen once, with 7.4% in the top ten. Germline loops: CDR1 LNHDA, CDR2 SQIVND (reference sequence). V lost 6 bases, J lost 5 bases, and 10 bases stayed unmatched. CDR3 length: 16 amino acids.

The sequence derives from a woman in her thirties or forties with acute COVID-19. The V gene is TRBV19, the J gene TRBJ2-2; the match to TRBD2 covers 9 bases. The sequenced sample was PBMCs or T cells enriched from blood (not recorded which). This CDR3 reads CASSPMRGGRTGELFF. The CDR3 DNA is TGTGCCAGTAGCCCCATGCGGGGGGGTAGGACCGGGGAGCTGTTTTTT.